This T cell receptor (beta chain) is drawn from a study of Ad26.COV2.S vaccination and SARS-CoV-2 variants (dated by TCRdb to the early 2020s). Some background on the complete study: Donors in the vaccine arm were drawn from COV1001, a multicentre, randomized, double-blind, placebo-controlled phase I-IIa trial testing Ad26.COV2.S in healthy adults. Ad26.COV2.S was administered intramuscularly at 5 x 10^10 or 1 x 10^11 viral particles, either as a single shot or as two shots given 56 days apart. Sequencing of the TCRbeta repertoire served to evaluate the specificity and breadth of SARS-CoV-2-reactive T cell receptors following Ad26.COV2.S vaccination. The TCR-sequenced set comprised around 32 samples: about 19 Ad26.COV2.S vaccine recipients, 5 placebo recipients and 8 SARS-CoV-2 convalescent individuals. Participants in the trial were split at random into five groups of five each, receiving low-dose or high-dose Ad26.COV2.S once or twice, or else placebo on both occasions. Investigators did not know the trial group allocation while performing experiments and assessing outcomes. The paper as a whole reports these results and caveats: After vaccination, substantial breadth of spike-specific CD8+ and CD4+ T cell responses was reported. According to the authors, total T cell responses may have been underestimated by the TCR breadth and depth analyses. Spike-specific TCR breadth was higher in Ad26.COV2.S recipients than in placebo recipients (P = 0.0014). The study was not powered for comparison of responses between vaccine doses or regimens. Non-spike TCR breadth was comparable between vaccine and placebo recipients, consistent with the vaccine containing only spike.

Comments on this clone: It lacks a known antigen. No much larger clone is present one base from it, and per-base qualities are unavailable.

CDR1 and CDR2, per the germline V gene (reference sequence), are PRHDT and FYEKMQ. V has 1 base trimmed and J has 10 bases trimmed; junction bases matching no gene number 12. Including cysteine and phenylalanine, the CDR3 has 16 amino acids. Just CDR3 DNA is preserved here, 48 bases in frame from base 1. The immunoSEQ Assay was the method used to sequence TCRbeta CDR3 regions. After extraction, genomic DNA underwent amplification by bias-controlled multiplex PCR, followed by high-throughput sequencing. For the original study's pipeline: Collapsing and filtering of sequences were performed to quantify the absolute abundance of each unique TCRbeta CDR3 region. T cell fraction was estimated by normalizing TCRbeta template counts to usable DNA, with usable DNA measured through amplification of reference genes found in all nucleated cells. Repertoire TCRs were annotated as SARS-CoV-2-specific when V gene, CDR3 amino acid sequence and J gene were exactly matched to a known reactive TCR set. The reference SARS-CoV-2 TCR set came from MIRA and was filtered for enrichment in COVID-19-positive ImmuneCODE repertoires, removing public or cross-reactive TCRs. Drawing on the MIRA antigens, annotated TCRs were analysed further at the level of specific ORF or position within ORF. Breadth was defined as the number of annotated unique rearrangements divided by the total number of unique productive rearrangements, and depth was defined as the summed frequency of the annotated unique rearrangements. TCR breadth was compared between groups using two-sided Wilcoxon rank-sum tests. Here the immuneACCESS table is served through TCRdb, limited to in-frame sequences with V and J called. Missing clones are a known gap in these copies; in checked studies unresolved V genes cover under half, and the rest lacks a known reason. V, J and clone size were drawn from that table, and D and trimming were deduced from the DNA. This sample comprises 250,000 to 300,000 clones, roughly 86% of them detected only once. Of the sample, about 3.6% falls within the top ten clones.

Reading the label with the study, this specimen's treatment or condition is: 15 to 20 received Ad26.COV2.S at low or high dose, single or two shots; 5 received placebo; per-sample allocation not given. Repertoires of vaccine and placebo recipients were sequenced from samples taken on day 63 after the first injection. Cohort 1b enrolled 25 adults aged 18-55 years at a single site in Boston, USA, between 29 July and 7 August 2020. Ad26.COV2.S was a replication-incompetent adenovirus type 26 vector expressing a prefusion-stabilized SARS-CoV-2 spike protein from the original Wuhan strain. This receptor was identified in a person between 18 and 60 years old who received the Ad26.COV2.S COVID-19 vaccine or a placebo. Recombination joined TRBV13 with TRBJ2-1; 8 bases in the junction line up with TRBD2. Sequencing used peripheral blood, obtained in a trial of Ad26.COV2.S vaccine versus placebo. The DNA sequence is as follows: TGTGCCAGCAGCTTAGCCCCAGCTAGCGGGCTGGTAGAGCAGTTCTTC. This is translated as CASSLAPASGLVEQFF. Reference TRBV13 and TRBJ2-1 genes cover what lies past the CDR3, so the full variable domain is AAGVIQSPRHLIKEKRETATLKCYPIPRHDTVYWYQQGPGQDPQFLISFYEKMQSDKGSIPDRFSAQQFSDYHSELNMSSLELGDSALYFCASSLAPASGLVEQFFGPGTRLTVL.